This TCR beta chain was recovered during a study of blood T cell repertoires in COVID-19. The repertoire was sequenced with immunoSEQ multiplex PCR; TCRdb's copy has only in-frame clones and lacks some. The repertoire holds about 300,000 clones, with around 87% as singletons. The CDR3 loop spans 17 amino acids. Germline values: CDR1 LGHNA, CDR2 YSLEER. V gave up 0 bases and J gave up 2 bases; unmatched junction bases: 5. The TCR comes from a man between 65 and 80 years old with acute or convalescent COVID-19. The sample taken for sequencing was peripheral blood. This sequence joins TRBV4-3 and TRBJ2-1, with 9 positions matching TRBD2. The CDR3 DNA sequence: TGCGCCAGCAGCCAAGATACAGCGGGGGGACCCTACAATGAGCAGTTCTTC. This gives the protein CASSQDTAGGPYNEQFF.